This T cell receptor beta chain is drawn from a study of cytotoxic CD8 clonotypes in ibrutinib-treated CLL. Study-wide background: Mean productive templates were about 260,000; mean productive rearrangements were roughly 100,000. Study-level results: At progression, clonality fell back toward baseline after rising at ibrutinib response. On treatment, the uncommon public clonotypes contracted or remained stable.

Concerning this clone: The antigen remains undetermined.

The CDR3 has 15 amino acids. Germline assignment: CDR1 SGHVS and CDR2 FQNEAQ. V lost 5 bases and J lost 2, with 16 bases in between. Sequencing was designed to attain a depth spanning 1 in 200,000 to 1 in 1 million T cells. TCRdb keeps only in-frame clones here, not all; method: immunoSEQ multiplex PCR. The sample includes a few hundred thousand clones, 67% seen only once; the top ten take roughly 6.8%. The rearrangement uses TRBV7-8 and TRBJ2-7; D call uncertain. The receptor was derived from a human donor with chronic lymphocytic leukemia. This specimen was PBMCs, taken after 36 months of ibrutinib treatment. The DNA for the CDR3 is TGTGCCAGCAGCCCGGATAGAGGCCGTACCTACGAGCAGTACTTC. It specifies CASSPDRGRTYEQYF.